Below are 12 T cell receptor beta chains sequenced from a single sample in a study of shared clonotypes between healthy human individuals. The table came from immunoSEQ multiplex PCR; TCRdb's copy has only in-frame clones and leaves some out. The sample has 1,500,000 or so clones, 98% seen once. The sequenced sample was naive CD4+ T cells sorted from blood. Sample subset: CD45RA+ positively selected. These receptors were collected from a man under 40 in good health.

V gene TRBV11-2 combines with J gene TRBJ2-3; tentative D call: TRBD2 (6 bases). This CDR3 has 17 residues. Germline V gene data show CDR1 as SGHAT and CDR2 as FQNNGV. With 5 bases removed from V and 0 bases from J, the gap between germline ends came to 18 bases. In DNA, the CDR3 is TGTGCCAGCAGCCCCCCAGCCCTAGCGTCTAGCACAGATACGCAGTATTTT. It specifies CASSPPALASSTDTQYF.

V gene TRBV5-1 combines with J gene TRBJ2-3, with 8 bases lining up with TRBD1. V was clipped by 0 bases and J by 6 bases; unmatched bases: 9. Germline-derived CDR1 and CDR2 are SGHRS and YFSETQ. CDR3 length equals 16 residues. DNA of the CDR3: TGCGCCAGCAGCTTGGGCGAGGCAGGGGGCTGGGATACGCAGTATTTT. Translating it yields CASSLGEAGGWDTQYF.

About this clone: Other DNA sequences in the sample encode the same CDR3. For the CDR3, the DNA is TGTGCCAGCAGCGTAGAAGCGGTGAGCTCCTACGAGCAGTACTTC. This gives the protein CASSVEAVSSYEQYF. The chain links TRBV9 to TRBJ2-7, with D maybe TRBD2 (5 bases). The germline gives CDR1 SGDLS, CDR2 YYNGEE. This CDR3 is 15 amino acids long. The V end was cut by 0 bases, the J end by 0 bases, with 10 bases between.

The CDR3 loop reads CASSLDGLGEKLFF. The CDR3 bases are TGTGCCAGCAGCTTAGACGGGTTAGGCGAAAAACTGTTTTTT. The chain uses TRBV7-2 and TRBJ1-4; D ambiguous. Trimming cost V 1 base and J 8 bases, with 11 bases left between them. Germline assignment: CDR1 SGHTA and CDR2 FQGNSA. This CDR3 contains 14 residues.

The chain recombines TRBV11-2 with TRBJ2-7, with 7 bases fitting TRBD1. CDR3 length equals 17 residues. Trimming removed 1 base from V and 2 bases from J; junction bases left unmatched: 11. Germline CDR1 SGHAT, CDR2 FQNNGV. The CDR3 loop is CASSLAARGQRTYEQYF. The CDR3 DNA follows: TGTGCCAGCAGCTTAGCCGCCCGGGGACAGCGGACCTACGAGCAGTACTTC.

V and J are TRBV11-2 and TRBJ2-5; D is perhaps TRBD1 (6 bases). Germline V gene sequence: CDR1 SGHAT, CDR2 FQNNGV. This CDR3 has 15 residues. Deletions cut 5 bases from V and 2 bases from J, with 15 bases between. CDR3 sequence reads: CASSTDGTLQETQYF. The CDR3 nucleotides are TGTGCCAGCAGCACAGACGGGACACTTCAAGAGACCCAGTACTTC.

The rearrangement uses TRBV28 and TRBJ2-7; TRBD1 might be the D (6 bases). There are 16 residues in the CDR3. Germline CDR1 reads MDHEN; CDR2 reads SYDVKM. Trimming left V 5 bases short and J 2 bases short, with 19 bases between. The DNA for the CDR3 is TGTGCCAGCAGTACTACCGGGGAAGGGGGTCCCTACGAGCAGTACTTC. It is translated as CASSTTGEGGPYEQYF.

This clone was seen once. The chain has TRBV5-6 and TRBJ2-4; a possible D gene is TRBD2 (5 bases). The CDR3 is 15 residues long. The germline CDR1 and CDR2 sequences are SGHDT and YYEEEE. The V end was cut by 4 bases, the J end by 0 bases, with 11 bases between. The CDR3 DNA reads TGTGCCAGCAGCCCGGCCGGACTAGCCAAAAACATTCAGTACTTC. This sequence encodes CASSPAGLAKNIQYF. Based on the CDR3 plus reference TRBV5-6 and TRBJ2-4, the full variable domain is DAGVTQSPTHLIKTRGQQVTLRCSPKSGHDTVSWYQQALGQGPQFIFQYYEEEERQRGNFPDRFSGHQFPNYSSELNVNALLLGDSALYLCASSPAGLAKNIQYFGAGTRLSVL.

The V and J genes are TRBV5-1 and TRBJ2-1; the D gene is possibly TRBD1 (6 bases). With 1 base removed from V and 5 bases from J, the gap between germline ends came to 19 bases. The CDR3 covers 17 residues. Germline V gene sequence: CDR1 SGHRS, CDR2 YFSETQ. The CDR3 here is CASSLWTATPSHNEQFF. CDR3 sequence (DNA): TGCGCCAGCAGCTTGTGGACAGCGACCCCATCTCACAATGAGCAGTTCTTC.

This chain uses TRBV7-6 with TRBJ2-1, with 9 positions matching TRBD2. Germline assignment: CDR1 SGHVS and CDR2 FNYEAQ. The CDR3 extends over 15 amino acids. V gave up 8 bases and J gave up 0 bases; unmatched junction bases: 5. The CDR3 protein is CASGRLAASYNEQFF. CDR3 sequence (DNA): TGTGCCAGCGGTCGACTAGCGGCCTCCTACAATGAGCAGTTCTTC.

CDR3 nucleotide sequence: TGTGCCAGTAGTCGGACCCGGGGGGAGACCCAGTACTTC. Protein product: CASSRTRGETQYF. The chain has TRBV19 and TRBJ2-5, with D perhaps TRBD2 (6 bases). V dropped 5 bases and J dropped 5 bases, with 12 bases sitting between them. The CDR3 spans 13 residues. Germline V CDR1 and CDR2: LNHDA, SQIVND (reference sequence).

This clone was picked up one time. In the same sample, other DNA sequences code for this CDR3. The gene calls are TRBV5-4 and TRBJ2-7, with TRBD1 matching over 8 bases. This CDR3 is built from 14 residues. In germline, CDR1 is SGHNT, CDR2 YYREEE (reference sequence). Trimming removed 3 bases from V and 3 bases from J; junction bases left unmatched: 5. For the CDR3, the DNA is TGTGCCAGCAGCTCGGGGACAGGAATCTACGAGCAGTACTTC. This translates into CASSSGTGIYEQYF. The full variable domain, in which reference TRBV5-4 and TRBJ2-7 provide the parts outside the CDR3, is ETGVTQSPTHLIKTRGQQVTLRCSSQSGHNTVSWYQQALGQGPQFIFQYYREEENGRGNFPPRFSGLQFPNYSSELNVNALELDDSALYLCASSSGTGIYEQYFGPGTRLTVT.